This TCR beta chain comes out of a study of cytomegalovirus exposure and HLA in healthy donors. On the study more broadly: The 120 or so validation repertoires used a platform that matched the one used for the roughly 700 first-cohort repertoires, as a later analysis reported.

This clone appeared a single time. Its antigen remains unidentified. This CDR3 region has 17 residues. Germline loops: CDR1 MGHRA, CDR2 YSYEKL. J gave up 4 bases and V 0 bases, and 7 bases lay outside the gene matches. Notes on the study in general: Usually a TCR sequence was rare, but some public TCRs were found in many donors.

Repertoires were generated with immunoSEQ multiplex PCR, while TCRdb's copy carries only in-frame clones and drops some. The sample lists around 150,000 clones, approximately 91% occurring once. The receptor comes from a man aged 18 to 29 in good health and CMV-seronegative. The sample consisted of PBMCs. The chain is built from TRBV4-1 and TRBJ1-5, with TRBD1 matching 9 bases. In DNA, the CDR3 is TGCGCCAGCAGCCAAGATTGGGGACAGGGAAGAAATCAGCCCCAGCATTTT. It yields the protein CASSQDWGQGRNQPQHF.